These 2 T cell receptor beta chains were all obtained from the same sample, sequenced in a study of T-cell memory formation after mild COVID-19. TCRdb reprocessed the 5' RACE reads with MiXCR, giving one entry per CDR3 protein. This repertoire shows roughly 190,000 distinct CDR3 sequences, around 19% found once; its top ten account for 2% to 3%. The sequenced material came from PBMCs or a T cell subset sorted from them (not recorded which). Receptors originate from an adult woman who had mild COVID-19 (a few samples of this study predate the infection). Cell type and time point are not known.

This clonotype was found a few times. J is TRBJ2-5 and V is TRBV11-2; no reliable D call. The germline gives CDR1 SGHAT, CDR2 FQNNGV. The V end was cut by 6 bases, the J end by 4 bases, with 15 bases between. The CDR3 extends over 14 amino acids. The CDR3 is CASRALRLGETQYF. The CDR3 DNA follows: TGTGCCAGCAGGGCACTTAGGCTGGGAGAGACCCAGTACTTC. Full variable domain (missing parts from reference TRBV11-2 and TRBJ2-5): EAGVAQSPRYKIIEKRQSVAFWCNPISGHATLYWYQQILGQGPKLLIQFQNNGVVDDSQLPKDRFSAERLKGVDSTLKIQPAKLEDSAVYLCASRALRLGETQYFGPGTRLLVL.

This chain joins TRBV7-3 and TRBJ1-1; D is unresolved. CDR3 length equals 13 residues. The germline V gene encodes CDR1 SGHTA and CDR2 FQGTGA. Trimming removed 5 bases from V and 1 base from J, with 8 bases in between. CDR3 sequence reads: CASSPWENTEAFF. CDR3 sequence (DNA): TGTGCCAGCAGCCCCTGGGAGAACACTGAAGCTTTCTTT.